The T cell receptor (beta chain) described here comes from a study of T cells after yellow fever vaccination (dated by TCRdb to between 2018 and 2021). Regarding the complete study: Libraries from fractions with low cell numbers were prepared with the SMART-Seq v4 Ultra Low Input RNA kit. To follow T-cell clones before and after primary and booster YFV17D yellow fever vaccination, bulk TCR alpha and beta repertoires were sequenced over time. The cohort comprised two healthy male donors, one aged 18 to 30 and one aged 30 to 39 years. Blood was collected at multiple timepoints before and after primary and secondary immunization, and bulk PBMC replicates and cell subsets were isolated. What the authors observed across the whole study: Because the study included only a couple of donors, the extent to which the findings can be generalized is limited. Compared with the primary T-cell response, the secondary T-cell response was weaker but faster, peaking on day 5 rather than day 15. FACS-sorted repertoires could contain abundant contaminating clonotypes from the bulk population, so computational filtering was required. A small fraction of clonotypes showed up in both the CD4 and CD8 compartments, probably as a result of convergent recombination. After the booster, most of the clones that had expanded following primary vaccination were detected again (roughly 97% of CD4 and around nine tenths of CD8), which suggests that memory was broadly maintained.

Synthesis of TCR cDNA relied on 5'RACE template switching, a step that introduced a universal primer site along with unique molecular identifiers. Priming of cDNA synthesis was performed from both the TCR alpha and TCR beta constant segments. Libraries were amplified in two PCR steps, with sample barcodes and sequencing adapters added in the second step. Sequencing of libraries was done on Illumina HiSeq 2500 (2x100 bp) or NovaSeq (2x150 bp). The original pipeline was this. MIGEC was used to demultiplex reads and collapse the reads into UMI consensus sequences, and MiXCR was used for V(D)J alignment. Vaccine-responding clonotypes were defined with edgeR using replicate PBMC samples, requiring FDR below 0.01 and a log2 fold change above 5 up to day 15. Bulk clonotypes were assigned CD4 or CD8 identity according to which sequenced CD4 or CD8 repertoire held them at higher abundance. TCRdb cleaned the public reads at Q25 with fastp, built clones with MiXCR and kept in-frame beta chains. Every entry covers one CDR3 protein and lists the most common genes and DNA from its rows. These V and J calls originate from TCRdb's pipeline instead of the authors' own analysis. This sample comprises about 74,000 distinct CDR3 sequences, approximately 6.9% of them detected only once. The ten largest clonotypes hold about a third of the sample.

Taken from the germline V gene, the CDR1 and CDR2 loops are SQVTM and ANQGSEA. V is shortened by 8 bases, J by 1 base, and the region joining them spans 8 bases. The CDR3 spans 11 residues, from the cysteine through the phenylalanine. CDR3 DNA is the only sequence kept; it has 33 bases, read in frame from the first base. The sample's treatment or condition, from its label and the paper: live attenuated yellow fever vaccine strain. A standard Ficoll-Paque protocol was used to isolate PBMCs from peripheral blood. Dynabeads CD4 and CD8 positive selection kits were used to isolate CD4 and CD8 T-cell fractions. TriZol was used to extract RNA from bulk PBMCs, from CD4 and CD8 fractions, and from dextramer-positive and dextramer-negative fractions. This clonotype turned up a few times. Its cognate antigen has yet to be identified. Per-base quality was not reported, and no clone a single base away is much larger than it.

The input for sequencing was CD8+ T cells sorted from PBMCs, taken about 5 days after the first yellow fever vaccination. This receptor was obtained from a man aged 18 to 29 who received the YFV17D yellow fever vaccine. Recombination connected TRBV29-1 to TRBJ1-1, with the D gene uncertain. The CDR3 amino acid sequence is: CSTARNTEAFF. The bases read TGCAGCACTGCACGGAACACTGAAGCTTTCTTT.